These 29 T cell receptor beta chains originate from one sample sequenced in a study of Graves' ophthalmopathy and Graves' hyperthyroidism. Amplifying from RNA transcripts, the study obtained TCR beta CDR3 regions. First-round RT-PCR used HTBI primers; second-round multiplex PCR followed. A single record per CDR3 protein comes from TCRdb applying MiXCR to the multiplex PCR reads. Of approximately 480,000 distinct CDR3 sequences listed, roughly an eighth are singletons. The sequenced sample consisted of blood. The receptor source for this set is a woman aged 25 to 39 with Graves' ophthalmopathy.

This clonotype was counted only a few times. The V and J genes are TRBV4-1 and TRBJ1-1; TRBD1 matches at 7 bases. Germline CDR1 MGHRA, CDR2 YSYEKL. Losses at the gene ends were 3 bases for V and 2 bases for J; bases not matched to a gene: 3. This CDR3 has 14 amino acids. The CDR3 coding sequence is TGCGCCAGCAGCCATTACAGGGGCAACACTGAAGCTTTCTTT. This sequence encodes CASSHYRGNTEAFF.

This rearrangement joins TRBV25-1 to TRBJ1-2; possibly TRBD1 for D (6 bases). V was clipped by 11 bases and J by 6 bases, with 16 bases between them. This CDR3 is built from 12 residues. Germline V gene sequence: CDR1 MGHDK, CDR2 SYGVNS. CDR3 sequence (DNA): TGTGCCGGGGGGCAGCGGTCCGATGGCTACACCTTC. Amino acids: CAGGQRSDGYTF.

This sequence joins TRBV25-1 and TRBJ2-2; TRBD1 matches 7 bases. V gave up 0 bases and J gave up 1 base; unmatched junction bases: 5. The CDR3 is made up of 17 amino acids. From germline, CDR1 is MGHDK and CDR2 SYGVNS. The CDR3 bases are TGTGCCAGCAGTGAATACTTCGGGACAGTGAACACCGGGGAGCTGTTTTTT. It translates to CASSEYFGTVNTGELFF.

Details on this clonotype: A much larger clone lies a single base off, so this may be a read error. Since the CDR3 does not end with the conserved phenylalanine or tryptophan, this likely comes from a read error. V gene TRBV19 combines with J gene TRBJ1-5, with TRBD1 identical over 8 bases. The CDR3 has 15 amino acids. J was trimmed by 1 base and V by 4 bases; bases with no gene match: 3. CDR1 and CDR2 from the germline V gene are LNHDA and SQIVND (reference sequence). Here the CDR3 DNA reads TGTGCCAGTAGTACGACAGGGGCGAGCAATCAGCCCCAGCATATT. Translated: CASSTTGASNQPQHI.

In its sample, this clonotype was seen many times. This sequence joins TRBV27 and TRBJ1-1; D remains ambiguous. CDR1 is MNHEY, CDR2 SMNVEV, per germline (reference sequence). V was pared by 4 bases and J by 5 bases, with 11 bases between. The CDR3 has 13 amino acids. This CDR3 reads CASSSTYRTEAFF. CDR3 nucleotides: TGTGCCAGCAGTTCTACTTATCGGACTGAAGCTTTCTTT.

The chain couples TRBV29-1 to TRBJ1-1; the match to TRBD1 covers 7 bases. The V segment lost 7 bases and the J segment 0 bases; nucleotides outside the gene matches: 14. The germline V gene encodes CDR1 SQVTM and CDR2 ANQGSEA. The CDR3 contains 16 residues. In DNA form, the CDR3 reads TGCAGCGGGCGGGGGCAGGGGGGGCGCATGAACACTGAAGCTTTCTTT. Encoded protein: CSGRGQGGRMNTEAFF.

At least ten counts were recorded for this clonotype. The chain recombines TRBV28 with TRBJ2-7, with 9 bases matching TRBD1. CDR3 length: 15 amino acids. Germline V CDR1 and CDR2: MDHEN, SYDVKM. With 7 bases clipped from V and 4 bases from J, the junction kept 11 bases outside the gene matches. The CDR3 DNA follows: TGTGCCAGCACCTCCGTATCGGGACAGGGTTACGAGCAGTACTTC. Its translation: CASTSVSGQGYEQYF. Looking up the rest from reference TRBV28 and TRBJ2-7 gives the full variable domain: DVKVTQSSRYLVKRTGEKVFLECVQDMDHENMFWYRQDPGLGLRLIYFSYDVKMKEKGDIPEGYSVSREKKERFSLILESASTNQTSMYLCASTSVSGQGYEQYFGPGTRLTVT.

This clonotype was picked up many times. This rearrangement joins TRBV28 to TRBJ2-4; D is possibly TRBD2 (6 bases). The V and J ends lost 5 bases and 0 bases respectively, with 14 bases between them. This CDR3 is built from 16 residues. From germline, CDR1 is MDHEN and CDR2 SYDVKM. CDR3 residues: CASSQAPGLAKNIQYF. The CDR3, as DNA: TGTGCCAGCAGTCAGGCACCGGGACTAGCCAAAAACATTCAGTACTTC. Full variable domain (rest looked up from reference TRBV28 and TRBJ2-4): DVKVTQSSRYLVKRTGEKVFLECVQDMDHENMFWYRQDPGLGLRLIYFSYDVKMKEKGDIPEGYSVSREKKERFSLILESASTNQTSMYLCASSQAPGLAKNIQYFGAGTRLSVL.

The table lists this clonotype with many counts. CDR3 in DNA: TGTGCCAGCAGTCTAGGTCTAGCAGCAGAGACCCAGTACTTC. Amino acids: CASSLGLAAETQYF. The rearrangement joins TRBV27 to TRBJ2-5, with TRBD2 as a possible D gene (5 bases). V lost 5 bases and J lost 4, with 14 bases in between. This CDR3 contains 14 residues. The germline gives CDR1 MNHEY, CDR2 SMNVEV (reference sequence).

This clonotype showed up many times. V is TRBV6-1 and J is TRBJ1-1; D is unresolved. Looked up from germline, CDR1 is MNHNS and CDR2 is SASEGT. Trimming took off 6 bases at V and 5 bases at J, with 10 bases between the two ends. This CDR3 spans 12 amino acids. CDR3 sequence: CASREGSTEAFF. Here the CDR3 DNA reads TGTGCCAGCAGAGAGGGAAGTACTGAAGCTTTCTTT.

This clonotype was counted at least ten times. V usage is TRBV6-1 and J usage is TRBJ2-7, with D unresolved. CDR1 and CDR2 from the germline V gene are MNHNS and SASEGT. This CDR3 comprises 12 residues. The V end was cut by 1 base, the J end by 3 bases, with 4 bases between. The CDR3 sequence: CASSEGGYEQYF. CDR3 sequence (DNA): TGTGCCAGCAGTGAAGGCGGCTACGAGCAGTACTTC.

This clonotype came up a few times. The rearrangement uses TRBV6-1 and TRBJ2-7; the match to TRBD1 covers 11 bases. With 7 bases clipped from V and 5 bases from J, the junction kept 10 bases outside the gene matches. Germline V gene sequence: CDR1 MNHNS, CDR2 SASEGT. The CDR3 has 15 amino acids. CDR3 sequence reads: CASTLPDRGRNEQYF. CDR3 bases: TGTGCCAGCACCTTACCGGACAGGGGGCGGAACGAGCAGTACTTC.

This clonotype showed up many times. The CDR3 coding sequence is TGTGCCAGCTCACCACCGGTCAGGGGGCGCGGAGAGACCCAGTACTTC. Translation gives CASSPPVRGRGETQYF. This rearrangement joins TRBV18 to TRBJ2-5; the match to TRBD1 covers 8 bases. J gave up 4 bases and V 0 bases, and 7 bases lay outside the gene matches. Germline CDR1 KGHSH, CDR2 LQKENI. The CDR3 length is 16 residues.

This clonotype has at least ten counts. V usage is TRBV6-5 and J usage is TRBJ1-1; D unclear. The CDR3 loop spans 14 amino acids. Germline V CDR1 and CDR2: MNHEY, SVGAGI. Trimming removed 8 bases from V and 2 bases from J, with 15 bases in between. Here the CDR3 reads CASPTGSGNTEAFF. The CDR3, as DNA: TGTGCCAGCCCCACGGGCAGCGGAAACACTGAAGCTTTCTTT.

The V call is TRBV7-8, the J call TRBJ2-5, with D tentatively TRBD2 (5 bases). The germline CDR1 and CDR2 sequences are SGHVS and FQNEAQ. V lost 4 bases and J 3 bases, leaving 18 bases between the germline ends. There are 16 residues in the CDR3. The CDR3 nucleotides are TGTGCCAGCAGCTCGAGGAGGCGAGCGAGCGAAGAGACCCAGTACTTC. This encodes CASSSRRRASEETQYF.

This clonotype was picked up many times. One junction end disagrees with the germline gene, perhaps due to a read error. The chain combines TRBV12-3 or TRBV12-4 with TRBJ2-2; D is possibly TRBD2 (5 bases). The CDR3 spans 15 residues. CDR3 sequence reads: CASSLAGINTGEPFF. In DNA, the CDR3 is TGTGCCAGCAGTTTAGCGGGTATAAACACCGGGGAGCCGTTTTTT.

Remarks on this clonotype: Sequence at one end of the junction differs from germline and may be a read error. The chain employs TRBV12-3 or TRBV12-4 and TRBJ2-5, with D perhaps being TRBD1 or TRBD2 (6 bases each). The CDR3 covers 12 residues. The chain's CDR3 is CAIPGAGETHYF. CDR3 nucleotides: TGTGCCATCCCGGGGGCAGGGGAGACCCATTACTTC.

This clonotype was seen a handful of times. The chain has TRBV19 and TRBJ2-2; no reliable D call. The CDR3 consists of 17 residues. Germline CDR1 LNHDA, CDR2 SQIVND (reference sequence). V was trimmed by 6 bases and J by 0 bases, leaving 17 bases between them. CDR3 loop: CASRPVLKPTNTGELFF. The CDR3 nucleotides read TGTGCCAGTAGACCTGTACTAAAGCCTACGAACACCGGGGAGCTGTTTTTT.

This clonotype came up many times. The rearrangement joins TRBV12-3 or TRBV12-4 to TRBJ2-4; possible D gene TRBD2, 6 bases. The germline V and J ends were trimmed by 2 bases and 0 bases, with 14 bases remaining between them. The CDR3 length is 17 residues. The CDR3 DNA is TGTGCCAGCAGTTTAATTCGTGGAGGGCTAGCCAAAAACATTCAGTACTTC. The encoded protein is CASSLIRGGLAKNIQYF.

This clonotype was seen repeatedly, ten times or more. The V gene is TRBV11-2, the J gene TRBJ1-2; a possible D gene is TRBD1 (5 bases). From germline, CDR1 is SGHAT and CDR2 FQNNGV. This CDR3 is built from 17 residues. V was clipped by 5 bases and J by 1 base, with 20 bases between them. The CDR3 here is CASSRGLEDGGNYGYTF. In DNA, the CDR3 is TGTGCCAGCAGCAGGGGTCTTGAGGATGGGGGTAACTATGGCTACACCTTC.

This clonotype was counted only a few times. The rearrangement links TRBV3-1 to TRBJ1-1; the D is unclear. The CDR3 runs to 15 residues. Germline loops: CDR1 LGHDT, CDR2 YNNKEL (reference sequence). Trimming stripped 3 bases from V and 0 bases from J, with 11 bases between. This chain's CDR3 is CASSHSGRMNTEAFF. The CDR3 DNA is TGTGCCAGCAGCCATTCTGGACGGATGAACACTGAAGCTTTCTTT.

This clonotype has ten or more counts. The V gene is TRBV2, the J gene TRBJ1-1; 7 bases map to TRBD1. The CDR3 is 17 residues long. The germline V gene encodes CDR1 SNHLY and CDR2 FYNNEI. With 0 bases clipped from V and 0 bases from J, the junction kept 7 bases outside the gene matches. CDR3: CASSEAGTAYLNTEAFF. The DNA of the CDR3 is TGTGCCAGCAGTGAAGCAGGGACAGCCTACTTGAACACTGAAGCTTTCTTT. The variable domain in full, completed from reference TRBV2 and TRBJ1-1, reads EPEVTQTPSHQVTQMGQEVILRCVPISNHLYFYWYRQILGQKVEFLVSFYNNEISEKSEIFDDQFSVERPDGSNFTLKIRSTKLEDSAMYFCASSEAGTAYLNTEAFFGQGTRLTVV.

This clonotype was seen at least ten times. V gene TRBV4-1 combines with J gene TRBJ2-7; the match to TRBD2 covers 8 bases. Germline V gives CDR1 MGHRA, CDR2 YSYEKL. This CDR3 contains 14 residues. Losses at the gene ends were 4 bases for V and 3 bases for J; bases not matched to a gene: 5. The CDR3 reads CASSPGGALYEQYF. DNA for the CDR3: TGCGCCAGCAGCCCGGGGGGGGCCCTCTACGAGCAGTACTTC.

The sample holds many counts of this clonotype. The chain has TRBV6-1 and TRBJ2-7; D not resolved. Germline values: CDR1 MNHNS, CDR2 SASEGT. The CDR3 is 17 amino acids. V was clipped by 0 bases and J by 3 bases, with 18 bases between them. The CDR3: CASSEALQRRSLYEQYF. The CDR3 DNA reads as TGTGCCAGCAGTGAAGCGCTTCAAAGACGGTCCCTCTACGAGCAGTACTTC.

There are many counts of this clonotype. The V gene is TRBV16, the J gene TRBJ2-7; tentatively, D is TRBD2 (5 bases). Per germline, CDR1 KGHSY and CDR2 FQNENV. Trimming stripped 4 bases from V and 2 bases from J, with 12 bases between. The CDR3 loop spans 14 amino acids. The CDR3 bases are TGTGCCAGCAGCCCGAGGGTGGGAACCTACGAGCAGTACTTC. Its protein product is CASSPRVGTYEQYF. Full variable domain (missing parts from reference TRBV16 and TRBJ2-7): GEEVAQTPKHLVRGEGQKAKLYCAPIKGHSYVFWYQQVLKNEFKFLISFQNENVFDETGMPKERFSAKCLPNSPCSLEIQATKLEDSAVYFCASSPRVGTYEQYFGPGTRLTVT.

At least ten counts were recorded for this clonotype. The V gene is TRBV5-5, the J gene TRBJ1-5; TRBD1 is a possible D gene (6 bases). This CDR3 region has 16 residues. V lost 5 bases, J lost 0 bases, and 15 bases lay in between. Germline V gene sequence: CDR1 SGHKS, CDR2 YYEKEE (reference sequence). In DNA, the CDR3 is TGTGCCAGCAGTACAGGGACTCCTTATAGCAATCAGCCCCAGCATTTT. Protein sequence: CASSTGTPYSNQPQHF.

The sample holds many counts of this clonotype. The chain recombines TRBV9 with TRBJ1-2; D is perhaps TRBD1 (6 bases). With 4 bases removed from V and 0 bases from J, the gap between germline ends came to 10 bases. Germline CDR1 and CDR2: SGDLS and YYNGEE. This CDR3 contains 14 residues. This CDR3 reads CASSIQGTNYGYTF. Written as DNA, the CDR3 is TGTGCCAGCAGCATACAGGGAACTAACTATGGCTACACCTTC.

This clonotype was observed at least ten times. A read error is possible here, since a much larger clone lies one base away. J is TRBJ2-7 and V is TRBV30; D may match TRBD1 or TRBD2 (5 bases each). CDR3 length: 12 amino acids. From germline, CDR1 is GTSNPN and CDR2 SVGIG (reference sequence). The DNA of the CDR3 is TGTACCTCAACAGGACTTGACTACGAGCAGTACTTC. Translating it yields CTSTGLDYEQYF.

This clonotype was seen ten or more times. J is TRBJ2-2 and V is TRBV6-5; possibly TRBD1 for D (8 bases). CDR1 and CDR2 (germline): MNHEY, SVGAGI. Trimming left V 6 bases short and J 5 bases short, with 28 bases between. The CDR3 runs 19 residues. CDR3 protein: CASSYPPASGQGRTGELFF. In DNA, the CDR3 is TGTGCCAGCAGCTACCCCCCCGCTAGCGGACAGGGACGAACCGGGGAGCTGTTTTTT.